Reported below is one T cell receptor (beta chain). The antigen is undetermined. This sample was included in a study of shared clonotypes between healthy human individuals. Study-wide findings and caveats: Larger richness was generally estimated for naive than memory subsets.

The V end was cut by 0 bases, the J end by 6 bases, with 12 bases between. Per germline, CDR1 MNHEY and CDR2 SMNVEV (reference sequence). CDR3 length: 15 amino acids. At the deep level, the assay was run. Here immunoSEQ multiplex PCR was the method, and the copy in TCRdb shows in-frame clones only, minus some. Here the sample spans roughly 650,000 clones, approximately 96% being singletons. Naive CD8 cells, CD45RO-negative and positively selected for CCR7, excluded terminally differentiated effector memory CD45RA+ cells. This sequence joins TRBV27 and TRBJ1-5, with a tentative D call TRBD1 (6 bases). The TCR comes from a woman aged 25 to 39 in good health. Sequenced input: naive CD8+ T cells sorted from blood. The CDR3 here is CASSLSQGTLQPQHF. In DNA, the CDR3 is TGTGCCAGCAGTTTATCACAGGGTACACTTCAGCCCCAGCATTTT.